Listed here are 9 T cell receptor beta chains from one sample, sequenced in a study of cytomegalovirus exposure and HLA in healthy donors. Here immunoSEQ multiplex PCR was the method, and the copy in TCRdb shows in-frame clones only, minus some. Of 100,000 to 150,000 clones listed, roughly 90% are singletons. Sequenced sample: PBMCs. All receptors derive from a man younger than 45 in good health and CMV-seronegative.

This clone was seen more than once but under ten times. This chain joins TRBV19 and TRBJ1-2; D is possibly TRBD1 (5 bases). This CDR3 is 12 amino acids long. Per germline, CDR1 LNHDA and CDR2 SQIVND (reference sequence). The V end was cut by 5 bases, the J end by 3 bases, with 7 bases between. In nucleotides, the CDR3 is TGTGCCAGTAGTGCGGGGGACTATGGCTACACCTTC. Protein: CASSAGDYGYTF.

The CDR3 region has the DNA TGTGCCAGCAGGCGACAGACGTTTTATGGCTACACCTTC. It translates to CASRRQTFYGYTF. This rearrangement joins TRBV6-6 to TRBJ1-2; possibly TRBD1 for D (5 bases). CDR3 length: 13 residues. CDR1 and CDR2 from the germline V gene are MNHNY and SVGAGI (reference sequence). V was clipped by 6 bases and J by 5 bases, with 13 bases between them.

The chain uses TRBV9 and TRBJ2-1, with 9 positions matching TRBD2. The germline gives CDR1 SGDLS, CDR2 YYNGEE. The CDR3 runs 14 residues. J was trimmed by 6 bases and V by 3 bases; bases with no gene match: 4. For the CDR3, the DNA is TGTGCCAGCAGCGGATGGACTAGCGCCAATGAGCAGTTCTTC. It translates to CASSGWTSANEQFF.

The rearrangement uses TRBV7-3 and TRBJ2-2, with 11 bases identical to TRBD1. Trimming cost V 9 bases and J 3 bases; bases outside gene matches: 12. This CDR3 spans 17 amino acids. Germline CDR1 SGHTA, CDR2 FQGTGA. For the CDR3, the DNA is TGTGCCAGTTACCGGGACAGGGGGTATTGGTACACCGGGGAGCTGTTTTTT. As protein: CASYRDRGYWYTGELFF.

V and J are TRBV2 and TRBJ2-7; weak D call: TRBD1 (6 bases). CDR1 and CDR2 (germline): SNHLY, FYNNEI. The CDR3 extends over 12 amino acids. V was trimmed by 11 bases and J by 1 base, leaving 12 bases between them. The CDR3 nucleotides are TGTGCCGTATCACAGGGATCCTACGAGCAGTACTTC. It encodes CAVSQGSYEQYF.

This sequence joins TRBV6-6 and TRBJ1-5, with 7 bases that match TRBD1. V lost 5 bases, J lost 5 bases, and 12 bases stayed unmatched. The CDR3 extends over 16 amino acids. CDR1 and CDR2 from the germline V gene are MNHNY and SVGAGI (reference sequence). The CDR3 DNA is TGTGCCAGCAGTCTCGGGACAGACGCAACCCATCAGCCCCAGCATTTT. It yields the protein CASSLGTDATHQPQHF.

V usage is TRBV5-1 and J usage is TRBJ1-6; tentative D call: TRBD1 (6 bases). CDR1 is SGHRS and CDR2 is YFSETQ in the germline V gene. Trimming removed 4 bases from V and 5 bases from J, with 13 bases in between. The CDR3 has 15 amino acids. CDR3 protein: CASSGSWTDNSPLHF. DNA for the CDR3: TGCGCCAGCAGCGGGTCCTGGACAGATAATTCACCCCTCCACTTT. The full variable domain, rest sourced from reference TRBV5-1 and TRBJ1-6, is KAGVTQTPRYLIKTRGQQVTLSCSPISGHRSVSWYQQTPGQGLQFLFEYFSETQRNKGNFPGRFSGRQFSNSRSEMNVSTLELGDSALYLCASSGSWTDNSPLHFGNGTRLTVT.

This clone was seen a few times. Other DNA sequences of this sample code for an identical CDR3. This sequence joins TRBV18 and TRBJ2-3; TRBD2 matches at 11 bases. Looked up from germline, CDR1 is KGHSH and CDR2 is LQKENI. Germline trimming cut 3 bases from V and 4 bases from J; bases unmatched to any gene: 0. The CDR3 is 14 amino acids. This CDR3 is CASSPSGRADTQYF. The CDR3 bases are TGTGCCAGCTCACCTAGCGGGAGGGCAGATACGCAGTATTTT.

The rearrangement links TRBV5-1 to TRBJ1-1, with 7 bases that match TRBD1. The CDR3 extends over 14 amino acids. Germline V gene sequence: CDR1 SGHRS, CDR2 YFSETQ. V lost 4 bases, J lost 2 bases, and 5 bases stayed unmatched. The CDR3, as DNA: TGCGCCAGCAGCGGAGGGGGCTCAAACACTGAAGCTTTCTTT. The encoded protein is CASSGGGSNTEAFF.